One and the same sample provided the 11 T cell receptor beta chains below, sequenced in a study of Ad26.COV2.S vaccination and SARS-CoV-2 variants. Measured with immunoSEQ multiplex PCR; TCRdb has only the in-frame clones, and not every one. The sample contains about 460,000 clones, about nine tenths of which appear only once. Indicated treatment: 15 to 20 received Ad26.COV2.S at low or high dose, single or two shots; a few received placebo; per-sample allocation not given. Material that was analyzed had been drawn on day 63 after the first vaccine or placebo injection. This sample comprised peripheral blood, obtained in a trial of Ad26.COV2.S vaccine versus placebo. The receptors were gathered from a person aged 18-65 years who received the Ad26.COV2.S COVID-19 vaccine or a placebo.

The genes are TRBV19 and TRBJ1-1; the D gene is possibly TRBD1 (6 bases). CDR3 size: 14 residues. With 3 bases removed from V and 5 bases from J, the gap between germline ends came to 13 bases. Germline loops: CDR1 LNHDA, CDR2 SQIVND (reference sequence). The CDR3 is CASSILGAGTEAFF. The DNA for the CDR3 is TGTGCCAGTAGTATTTTGGGGGCCGGGACTGAAGCTTTCTTT.

The chain uses TRBV11-2 and TRBJ2-7; no clear D. The germline V and J ends were trimmed by 1 base and 0 bases, with 16 bases remaining between them. This CDR3 is 17 amino acids long. Germline assignment: CDR1 SGHAT and CDR2 FQNNGV. The CDR3 nucleotides are TGTGCCAGCAGCTTAGCAGCTGTCAGGACGAGCTCCTACGAGCAGTACTTC. Its protein is CASSLAAVRTSSYEQYF.

This clone was counted only a few times. In DNA form, the CDR3 reads TGTGCCAGCAGTTTATCCACAGGGTCCGGCGGCTACACCTTC. Residues: CASSLSTGSGGYTF. This sequence joins TRBV28 and TRBJ1-2, with TRBD1 as a possible D gene (6 bases). Germline-derived CDR1 and CDR2 are MDHEN and SYDVKM. Trimming took 1 base from V and 8 from J, leaving 14 bases between them. There are 14 residues in the CDR3.

The chain has TRBV6-5 and TRBJ1-1; possible D gene TRBD1, 5 bases. Germline CDR1 is MNHEY and CDR2 is SVGAGI. This CDR3 is 12 amino acids long. Trimming left V 8 bases short and J 6 bases short, with 13 bases between. In nucleotides, the CDR3 is TGTGCCAGCCATCGGATGGGGGCTGAAGCTTTCTTT. This encodes CASHRMGAEAFF.

The chain has TRBV9 and TRBJ2-1, with D unresolved. Germline V gives CDR1 SGDLS, CDR2 YYNGEE. The CDR3 length is 14 residues. The V gene lost 0 bases and the J gene lost 6 bases, with 10 bases spanning the gap. The chain's CDR3 is CASSVGWLSNEQFF. In DNA, the CDR3 is TGTGCCAGCAGCGTAGGATGGCTATCCAATGAGCAGTTCTTC.

A single count supports this clone. The J gene is TRBJ1-5, the V gene TRBV6-1; possibly TRBD1 for D (6 bases). Trimming left V 2 bases short and J 3 bases short, with 11 bases between. The CDR3 length is 15 residues. In germline, CDR1 is MNHNS, CDR2 SASEGT. CDR3 DNA: TGTGCCAGCAGTGAACTTGACAGGCTCAATCAGCCCCAGCATTTT. Translation: CASSELDRLNQPQHF.

The chain links TRBV7-3 to TRBJ1-1, with unresolved D. The V gene lost 4 bases and the J gene lost 1 base, with 7 bases spanning the gap. The CDR3 covers 13 residues. Germline values: CDR1 SGHTA, CDR2 FQGTGA. The CDR3: CASSSTTNTEAFF. In DNA, the CDR3 is TGTGCCAGCAGCTCTACAACGAACACTGAAGCTTTCTTT.

The rearrangement uses TRBV9 and TRBJ2-7; 8 positions match TRBD1. Germline trimming cut 0 bases from V and 4 bases from J; bases unmatched to any gene: 3. This CDR3 has 14 amino acids. Per germline, CDR1 SGDLS and CDR2 YYNGEE. This CDR3 reads CASSVGDRGYEQYF. CDR3 bases: TGTGCCAGCAGCGTAGGAGACAGGGGTTACGAGCAGTACTTC.

This rearrangement joins TRBV29-1 to TRBJ2-3; possible D gene TRBD1, 6 bases. In germline, CDR1 is SQVTM, CDR2 ANQGSEA. This CDR3 has 13 amino acids. The V end was cut by 4 bases, the J end by 4 bases, with 12 bases between. CDR3 in amino acids: CSVAGQVADTQYF. Here the CDR3 DNA reads TGCAGCGTTGCGGGACAAGTCGCAGATACGCAGTATTTT.

J is TRBJ2-1 and V is TRBV9; 13 positions agree with TRBD2. From germline, CDR1 is SGDLS and CDR2 YYNGEE. V shed 4 bases and J 6 bases; nucleotides not matched to a gene: 4. The CDR3 is 15 residues long. Here the CDR3 reads CASSPRTSGSNEQFF. In DNA, the CDR3 is TGTGCCAGCAGCCCCAGGACTAGCGGGAGCAATGAGCAGTTCTTC.

The chain links TRBV27 to TRBJ2-2; tentatively, D is TRBD2 (6 bases). Trimming stripped 5 bases from V and 4 bases from J, with 17 bases between. CDR3 length: 16 residues. In germline, CDR1 is MNHEY, CDR2 SMNVEV (reference sequence). CDR3: CASSPTPGLPTGELFF. CDR3 nucleotides: TGTGCCAGCAGTCCGACCCCGGGACTCCCCACCGGGGAGCTGTTTTTT.